This TCR beta chain was obtained from a study of T cell responses to AZD1222 COVID-19 vaccine. Broader study findings: Sampling captured repertoires only after the peak T cell response. At 160-218 and 743-854, vaccine-associated CD4 TCRs were dominant, and they spanned spike. The sample set comprised mostly white British donors with more females, and clonal diversity was possibly underestimated.

Only in-frame clones appear in the TCRdb table, and some are missing; sequencing was by immunoSEQ multiplex PCR. Of some 190,000 clones in the sample, around 90% were seen once. As to this clone: Its antigen is unknown.

The sample was peripheral blood, taken 28 days after the second AZD1222 dose. The TCR originated in an adult who received the AZD1222 COVID-19 vaccine.

The DNA for the CDR3 is TGTGCCAGCAGCCAAGGCCAGCCGACCCAGTACTTC. Protein sequence: CASSQGQPTQYF. The rearrangement links TRBV3-1 (or the pseudogene TRBV3-2) to TRBJ2-5; D gene unclear. The germline V gene encodes CDR1 LGHDT and CDR2 YNNKEL (reference sequence). The CDR3 covers 12 residues. V was cut by 1 base and J by 7 bases, with 7 bases left in between.